A single sample is the source of the 32 T cell receptor beta chains below, sequenced in a study of blood T cell repertoires in COVID-19. This table comes from immunoSEQ multiplex PCR, and its TCRdb copy is limited to in-frame clones, with some not included. The sample records about 75,000 clones, about 91% being singletons. Sequenced sample: peripheral blood. Every receptor here comes from a woman in her seventies with acute or convalescent COVID-19.

The chain links TRBV10-3 to TRBJ1-5; the D gene is possibly TRBD1 (5 bases). The V and J ends lost 10 bases and 0 bases respectively, with 13 bases between them. The CDR3 consists of 14 residues. CDR1 ENHRY and CDR2 SYGVKD come from the germline V gene. The CDR3: CATRTPLSNQPQHF. CDR3 nucleotide sequence: TGTGCCACCCGGACACCGCTTAGCAATCAGCCCCAGCATTTT.

The V call is TRBV5-1, the J call TRBJ2-1; TRBD1 matches at 8 bases. Trimming cost V 4 bases and J 8 bases; bases outside gene matches: 5. The CDR3 runs 13 residues. Germline lookup yields CDR1 SGHRS and CDR2 YFSETQ. DNA for the CDR3: TGCGCCAGCAGCAGGACAGGGTACGATGAGCAGTTCTTC. This gives the protein CASSRTGYDEQFF.

This clone was counted a single time. J is TRBJ1-1 and V is TRBV5-5; 10 bases fit TRBD1. Per the germline V gene, CDR1 is SGHKS and CDR2 is YYEKEE (reference sequence). J was trimmed by 4 bases and V by 3 bases; bases with no gene match: 9. CDR3 length: 16 amino acids. CDR3 loop: CASSSGQGPSLTEAFF. The CDR3 bases are TGTGCCAGCAGCTCGGGACAGGGGCCATCCCTCACTGAAGCTTTCTTT.

V is TRBV28 and J is TRBJ2-7; 7 bases align to TRBD1. Germline-derived CDR1 and CDR2 are MDHEN and SYDVKM. V lost 2 bases, J lost 8 bases, and 15 bases stayed unmatched. CDR3 length: 16 amino acids. CDR3 region: CASSLRGTEGSTQQYF. The CDR3 coding sequence is TGTGCCAGCAGTTTAAGGGGGACAGAGGGTTCCACGCAGCAGTACTTC.

This clone appeared a few times. The chain joins TRBV18 to TRBJ2-2, with 9 bases that match TRBD2. Looked up from germline, CDR1 is KGHSH and CDR2 is LQKENI. The CDR3 is made up of 15 amino acids. The V segment lost 0 bases and the J segment 9 bases; nucleotides outside the gene matches: 5. The CDR3 sequence: CASSPPSGGTWELFF. CDR3 nucleotides: TGTGCCAGCTCACCACCGAGCGGGGGGACCTGGGAGCTGTTTTTT.

The CDR3 nucleotides read TGTGCCAGCAGCTTAGATCTAGCCCCGGGGCCCCAGCATTTT. Amino acid sequence: CASSLDLAPGPQHF. V usage is TRBV7-9 and J usage is TRBJ1-5; no reliable D call. Germline V CDR1 and CDR2: SEHNR, FQNEAQ (reference sequence). V lost 1 base, J lost 9 bases, and 13 bases lay in between. There are 14 residues in the CDR3.

This clone was detected only a few times. The rearrangement uses TRBV30 and TRBJ1-6; 7 bases fit TRBD1. Germline lookup yields CDR1 GTSNPN and CDR2 SVGIG (reference sequence). The CDR3 has 14 amino acids. J was trimmed by 9 bases and V by 1 base; bases with no gene match: 6. The CDR3 spells CAWSETGFVSPLHF. In DNA form, the CDR3 reads TGTGCCTGGAGTGAGACAGGGTTTGTTTCACCCCTCCACTTT.

The rearrangement joins TRBV19 to TRBJ1-5, with TRBD1 as a possible D gene (6 bases). Looked up from germline, CDR1 is LNHDA and CDR2 is SQIVND (reference sequence). V was pared by 5 bases and J by 11 bases, with 16 bases between. The CDR3 has 13 amino acids. CDR3: CASSDRFRMSQHF. The CDR3, as DNA: TGTGCCAGTAGTGACAGGTTTAGGATGTCCCAGCATTTT.

The chain carries TRBV9 and TRBJ1-1, with TRBD1 as a possible D gene (5 bases). Germline CDR1 is SGDLS and CDR2 is YYNGEE. CDR3 length: 17 residues. V was pared by 4 bases and J by 2 bases, with 21 bases between. CDR3 sequence (DNA): TGTGCCAGCAGCCCTCTTGGGGGGGGGAGATTAAACACTGAAGCTTTCTTT. It specifies CASSPLGGGRLNTEAFF.

The rearrangement joins TRBV4-3 to TRBJ1-4; D is possibly TRBD1 (5 bases). V was clipped by 1 base and J by 3 bases, with 9 bases between them. The CDR3 is 15 amino acids. From germline, CDR1 is LGHNA and CDR2 YSLEER. The CDR3 sequence: CASSQGKGSNEKLFF. The CDR3 coding sequence is TGCGCCAGCAGCCAAGGGAAGGGGTCTAATGAAAAACTGTTTTTT.

The chain uses TRBV5-6 and TRBJ1-5; weak D call: TRBD1 (6 bases). The CDR3 contains 15 residues. Germline CDR1 reads SGHDT; CDR2 reads YYEEEE. V was pared by 4 bases and J by 3 bases, with 14 bases between. The CDR3 region is CASSGGRGNNQPQHF. CDR3 sequence (DNA): TGTGCCAGCAGCGGGGGGCGGGGGAACAATCAGCCCCAGCATTTT.

This clone appeared a few times. The V call is TRBV13, the J call TRBJ1-1, with D possibly being TRBD1 (6 bases). The germline V gene encodes CDR1 PRHDT and CDR2 FYEKMQ (reference sequence). The CDR3 is 15 residues long. V was pared by 5 bases and J by 2 bases, with 15 bases between. The CDR3 DNA reads TGTGCCAGCAGCCCGGGGGGGGGCGGCAACACTGAAGCTTTCTTT. Translated, it gives CASSPGGGGNTEAFF.

The V and J genes are TRBV2 and TRBJ2-3; D not certain. The germline V and J ends were trimmed by 8 bases and 6 bases, with 12 bases remaining between them. This CDR3 contains 12 residues. Germline V CDR1 and CDR2: SNHLY, FYNNEI. The DNA for the CDR3 is TGTGCCAGCGTCTGGCAGTCGGATACGCAGTATTTT. Its translation: CASVWQSDTQYF.

The genes are TRBV2 and TRBJ2-3; D is possibly TRBD2 (6 bases). CDR1 and CDR2 from the germline V gene are SNHLY and FYNNEI. This CDR3 is 12 amino acids long. Trimming removed 2 bases from V and 8 bases from J, with 8 bases in between. The CDR3 reads CASSERLVTQYF. The CDR3 region has the DNA TGTGCCAGCAGTGAACGACTAGTTACGCAGTATTTT.

In its sample, this clone was seen once. This rearrangement joins TRBV19 to TRBJ2-1, with TRBD2 matching 16 bases. The CDR3 contains 19 residues. CDR1 is LNHDA and CDR2 is SQIVND in the germline V gene (reference sequence). V was clipped by 3 bases and J by 9 bases; unmatched bases: 14. The CDR3 region has the DNA TGTGCCAGTAGTATTCAGTTGGCGGGACTAGCGGGAGGGCCTCTTGAGCAGTTCTTC. It specifies CASSIQLAGLAGGPLEQFF.

The CDR3: CASSIRQGTYDSPLHF. The CDR3, as DNA: TGTGCCAGTAGTATCCGACAGGGTACCTACGATTCACCCCTCCACTTT. This chain joins TRBV19 and TRBJ1-6; 7 nucleotides align to TRBD1. Germline values: CDR1 LNHDA, CDR2 SQIVND (reference sequence). V was clipped by 3 bases and J by 8 bases; unmatched bases: 10. The CDR3 has 16 residues. Using reference TRBV19 and TRBJ1-6 for the parts outside the CDR3, the full variable domain is DGGITQSPKYLFRKEGQNVTLSCEQNLNHDAMYWYRQDPGQGLRLIYYSQIVNDFQKGDIAEGYSVSREKKESFPLTVTSAQKNPTAFYLCASSIRQGTYDSPLHFGNGTRLTVT.

This chain uses TRBV28 with TRBJ1-2; D may be TRBD1 (5 bases). The CDR3 has 15 residues. Per germline, CDR1 MDHEN and CDR2 SYDVKM. V was pared by 2 bases and J by 4 bases, with 14 bases between. CDR3 coding DNA: TGTGCCAGCAGTTTAGGGGGGGATAAGATCTATGGCTACACCTTC. Translation gives CASSLGGDKIYGYTF.

This clone was recorded a few times. This chain uses TRBV18 with TRBJ1-4, with 8 bases that match TRBD1. Germline V CDR1 and CDR2: KGHSH, LQKENI. The CDR3 totals 14 residues. Trimming cost V 1 base and J 8 bases; bases outside gene matches: 3. The CDR3 region is CASSPQAGGEKLFF. CDR3 nucleotides: TGTGCCAGCTCACCACAGGCAGGGGGCGAAAAACTGTTTTTT.

This clone has just one count. The rearrangement links TRBV28 to TRBJ1-1; 9 bases fit TRBD1. The germline CDR1 and CDR2 sequences are MDHEN and SYDVKM. The V segment lost 10 bases and the J segment 10 bases; nucleotides outside the gene matches: 13. The CDR3 is 13 residues long. CDR3 amino acids: CATTGGSEVRAFF. The DNA for the CDR3 is TGTGCCACCACAGGGGGCAGTGAGGTGAGAGCTTTCTTT.

Remarks on this clone: This CDR3 is also generated by other DNA sequences in the sample. Here the CDR3 DNA reads TGTGCCAGCAGTTTGGGGGACAGGCCCAATCAGCCCCAGCATTTT. Its protein is CASSLGDRPNQPQHF. This rearrangement joins TRBV28 to TRBJ1-5; 8 positions match TRBD1. Germline CDR1 and CDR2: MDHEN and SYDVKM. V lost 3 bases to trimming and J lost 3 bases; unmatched junction nucleotides: 4. The CDR3 totals 15 residues.

The chain is built from TRBV5-1 and TRBJ1-3; D possibly corresponds to TRBD1 (6 bases). The germline V gene encodes CDR1 SGHRS and CDR2 YFSETQ. The V end was cut by 0 bases, the J end by 0 bases, with 7 bases between. The CDR3 runs 15 residues. Here the CDR3 reads CASSLGTDSGNTIYF. For the CDR3, the DNA is TGCGCCAGCAGCTTGGGGACAGACTCTGGAAACACCATATATTTT. The whole variable domain, remainder taken from reference TRBV5-1 and TRBJ1-3, is KAGVTQTPRYLIKTRGQQVTLSCSPISGHRSVSWYQQTPGQGLQFLFEYFSETQRNKGNFPGRFSGRQFSNSRSEMNVSTLELGDSALYLCASSLGTDSGNTIYFGEGSWLTVV.

The chain carries TRBV28 and TRBJ2-7; 7 nucleotides agree with TRBD1. CDR1 and CDR2 from the germline V gene are MDHEN and SYDVKM. The CDR3 is 15 residues long. V lost 2 bases to trimming and J lost 1 base; unmatched junction nucleotides: 5. The CDR3 reads CASSLVGTASYEQYF. The CDR3, as DNA: TGTGCCAGCAGTTTAGTCGGGACAGCTTCCTACGAGCAGTACTTC.

V is TRBV4-2 and J is TRBJ1-5, with D possibly matching TRBD1 (6 bases). The CDR3 is made up of 15 amino acids. Germline V gives CDR1 LGHNA, CDR2 YNFKEQ. V gave up 3 bases and J gave up 4 bases, with 13 bases separating them. The CDR3 DNA sequence: TGTGCCAGCAGCCAGAATGAGGGGGTTAATCAGCCCCAGCATTTT. Its protein product is CASSQNEGVNQPQHF.

The rearrangement uses TRBV6-6 and TRBJ1-6; no clear D. Germline assignment: CDR1 MNHNY and CDR2 SVGAGI (reference sequence). Trimming left V 10 bases short and J 4 bases short, with 11 bases between. The CDR3 length is 13 residues. The DNA of the CDR3 is TGTGCCACCACTCGGTTATATAATTCACCCCTCCACTTT. Its protein product is CATTRLYNSPLHF.

This clone was seen a handful of times. This chain joins TRBV19 and TRBJ1-4; weak D call: TRBD1 (6 bases). There are 15 residues in the CDR3. Trimming took off 7 bases at V and 8 bases at J, with 20 bases between the two ends. Germline loops: CDR1 LNHDA, CDR2 SQIVND (reference sequence). The CDR3 reads CASTPLTGKKEKLFF. The CDR3 nucleotides read TGTGCCAGTACCCCTTTGACAGGAAAGAAGGAAAAACTGTTTTTT. Full variable domain (rest looked up from reference TRBV19 and TRBJ1-4): DGGITQSPKYLFRKEGQNVTLSCEQNLNHDAMYWYRQDPGQGLRLIYYSQIVNDFQKGDIAEGYSVSREKKESFPLTVTSAQKNPTAFYLCASTPLTGKKEKLFFGSGTQLSVL.

The CDR3: CASSRTGFNYGYTF. CDR3 nucleotides: TGTGCCAGCAGTCGGACAGGGTTTAACTATGGCTACACCTTC. This chain uses TRBV6-2 or TRBV6-3 with TRBJ1-2; TRBD1 matches at 8 bases. The trim removed 5 bases at V and 1 base at J, leaving 3 bases unmatched. Germline V gene sequence: CDR1 MNHEY, CDR2 SVGEGT. CDR3 length equals 14 residues.

CDR3 DNA: TGTGCCAGCAGCTCCCGGGACAGGGGCCACAATGAGCAGTTCTTC. This codes for CASSSRDRGHNEQFF. The rearrangement uses TRBV11-3 and TRBJ2-1, with TRBD1 matching 10 bases. Trimming cost V 4 bases and J 5 bases; bases outside gene matches: 5. From germline, CDR1 is SGHNT and CDR2 YENEEA. The CDR3 has 15 amino acids.

This chain joins TRBV9 and TRBJ1-3; D is uncertain. This CDR3 region has 16 residues. Trimming left V 0 bases short and J 0 bases short, with 10 bases between. From germline, CDR1 is SGDLS and CDR2 YYNGEE. CDR3 DNA sequence: TGTGCCAGCAGCGTAGGATGGGCCCCCTCTGGAAACACCATATATTTT. Translating it yields CASSVGWAPSGNTIYF.

The chain combines TRBV6-5 with TRBJ1-2; D call uncertain. Trimming left V 6 bases short and J 4 bases short, with 15 bases between. The CDR3 extends over 14 amino acids. Germline CDR1 MNHEY, CDR2 SVGAGI. The chain's CDR3 is CASRALQTSYGYTF. As DNA, the CDR3 is TGTGCCAGCAGGGCGTTACAGACCTCCTATGGCTACACCTTC.

The rearrangement joins TRBV25-1 to TRBJ1-2, with unresolved D. The CDR3 extends over 15 amino acids. Germline V gives CDR1 MGHDK, CDR2 SYGVNS. The germline V and J ends were trimmed by 0 bases and 0 bases, with 8 bases remaining between them. In DNA form, the CDR3 reads TGTGCCAGCAGTGAATACGGCGGGACTAACTATGGCTACACCTTC. This sequence encodes CASSEYGGTNYGYTF.

This clone was counted many times. Other DNA sequences of this sample code for an identical CDR3. The chain links TRBV3-1 (or the pseudogene TRBV3-2) to TRBJ1-2; D is undetermined. The germline gives CDR1 LGHDT, CDR2 YNNKEL (reference sequence). V was trimmed by 0 bases and J by 4 bases, leaving 9 bases between them. The CDR3 is 14 amino acids. This CDR3 reads CASSQDLAGYGYTF. CDR3 DNA: TGTGCCAGCAGCCAAGATCTGGCTGGCTATGGCTACACCTTC.

The chain joins TRBV5-1 to TRBJ1-5; TRBD1 agrees at 9 bases. Unmatched junction bases numbered 2, after V lost 2 bases and J lost 2 bases. The CDR3 length is 15 residues. Germline CDR1 reads SGHRS; CDR2 reads YFSETQ. CDR3 sequence (DNA): TGCGCCAGCAGCTTACAGGGGGCTGGCAATCAGCCCCAGCATTTT. Its protein product is CASSLQGAGNQPQHF.